Below, 5 T cell receptor beta chains from the same sample are listed, as sequenced in a study of T cells expressing NK-cell markers. TCRdb reprocessed the 5' RACE reads and keeps a single row for each CDR3 protein, giving no DNA. In total, the table holds almost 450,000 distinct CDR3 sequences. The sequenced material came from blood T cells: a sorted CD56 or NKG2C T cell subset, CD4+ or CD8+ T cells, or bulk PBMC T cells (not recorded which). Receptor source: a woman between 18 and 69 years old in good health.

The CDR3 protein is CASSPPRRGLASRVKETQYF. The J gene is TRBJ2-5, the V gene TRBV14; no DNA is available, so the TRBD2 call from TCRdb remains unchecked. Germline V gene lookup returns CDR1 SGHDN and CDR2 FVKESK. The CDR3 has 20 residues.

The rearrangement joins TRBV4-3 to TRBJ2-7; TCRdb returns TRBD1, unconfirmable since there is no DNA. The length of the CDR3 is 15 residues. Germline V lookup: CDR1 LGHNA, CDR2 YSLEER. The CDR3 reads CASSQERDTSYEQYF.

J is TRBJ1-1 and V is TRBV7-2; TCRdb's D gene call, TRBD1, goes unchecked for lack of DNA. From germline, CDR1 is SGHTA and CDR2 FQGNSA. This CDR3 has 12 amino acids. The chain's CDR3 is CASSAWGVEAFF.

V and J are TRBV6-6 and TRBJ2-7; TCRdb's D call of TRBD1 is untestable without DNA. Germline CDR1 and CDR2: MNHNY and SVGAGI (reference sequence). This CDR3 has 12 residues. CDR3 region: CASSYSGVEQYF.

The V gene is TRBV5-6, the J gene TRBJ2-3; TCRdb's D call of TRBD1 is untestable without DNA. The CDR3 consists of 17 residues. Germline CDR1 is SGHDT and CDR2 is YYEEEE. The chain's CDR3 is CASSPRGPGGFSDTQYF.